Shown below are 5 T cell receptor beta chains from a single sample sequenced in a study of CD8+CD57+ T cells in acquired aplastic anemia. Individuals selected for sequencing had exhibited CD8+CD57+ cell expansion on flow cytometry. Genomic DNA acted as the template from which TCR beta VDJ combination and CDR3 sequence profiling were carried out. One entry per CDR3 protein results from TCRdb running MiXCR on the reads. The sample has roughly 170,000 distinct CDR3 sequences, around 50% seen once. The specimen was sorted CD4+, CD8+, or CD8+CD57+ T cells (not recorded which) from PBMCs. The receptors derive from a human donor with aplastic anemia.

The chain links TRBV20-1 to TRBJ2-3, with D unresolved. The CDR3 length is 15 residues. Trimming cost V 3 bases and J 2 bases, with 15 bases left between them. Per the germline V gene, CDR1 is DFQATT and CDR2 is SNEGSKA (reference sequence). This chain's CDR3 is CSASQLIQNTDTQYF. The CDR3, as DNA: TGCAGTGCTAGCCAACTGATCCAGAACACAGATACGCAGTATTTT.

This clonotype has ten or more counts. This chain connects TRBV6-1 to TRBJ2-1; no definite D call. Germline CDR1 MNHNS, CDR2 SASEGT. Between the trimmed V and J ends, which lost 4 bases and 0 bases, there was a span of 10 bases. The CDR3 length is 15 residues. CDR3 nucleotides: TGTGCCAGCAGTGTTGTACCTCTCTCCTACAATGAGCAGTTCTTC. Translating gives CASSVVPLSYNEQFF.

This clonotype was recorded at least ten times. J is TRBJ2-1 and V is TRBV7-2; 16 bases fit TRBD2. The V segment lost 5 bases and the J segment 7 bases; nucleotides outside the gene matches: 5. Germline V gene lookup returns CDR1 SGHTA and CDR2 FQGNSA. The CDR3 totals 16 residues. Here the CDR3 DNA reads TGTGCCAGCAGCCCGGGACTAGCGGGGGGGCAGAATGAGCAGTTCTTC. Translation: CASSPGLAGGQNEQFF.

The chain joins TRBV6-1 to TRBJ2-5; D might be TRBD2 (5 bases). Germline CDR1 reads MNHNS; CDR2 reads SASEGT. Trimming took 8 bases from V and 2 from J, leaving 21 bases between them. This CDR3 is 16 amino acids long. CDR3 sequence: CASLRVPGEYQETQYF. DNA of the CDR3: TGTGCCAGCCTCCGGGTCCCCGGGGAGTATCAAGAGACCCAGTACTTC.

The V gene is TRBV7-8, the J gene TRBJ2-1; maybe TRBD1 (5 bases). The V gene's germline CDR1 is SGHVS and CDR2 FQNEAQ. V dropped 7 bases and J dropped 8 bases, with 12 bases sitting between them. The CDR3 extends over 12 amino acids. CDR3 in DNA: TGTGCCAGCACCTACCAAGGGGATGAGCAGTTCTTC. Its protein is CASTYQGDEQFF.